The 31 T cell receptor beta chains below come from one sample, sequenced in a study of T cells in women clearing cervical HPV infection. Measured with immunoSEQ multiplex PCR; TCRdb has only the in-frame clones, and not every one. The ten most abundant clones cover around 2.8% of a sample with roughly 29,000 clones. The sample consisted of blood buffy coat. These TCRs come from a woman between 18 and 70 years old with a cervical HPV16 infection that either progressed to CIN3+ or cleared (not recorded which).

Details on this clone: The read ends 3 residues early relative to the CDR3; the germline J gene fills the gap. The V gene is TRBV7-2, the J gene TRBJ2-1; 12 bases align to TRBD2. CDR3 length: 14 amino acids. J was trimmed by 8 bases and V by 5 bases; bases with no gene match: 4. CDR1 and CDR2 (germline): SGHTA, FQGNSA. Partial CDR3 DNA: TGTGCCAGCAGCACCGGGACTAGCGGGTATGAG. Amino acid sequence: CASSTGTSGYE. The CDR3 in full is CASSTGTSGYEQFF.

In the case of this clone: The read halts 3 residues ahead of the CDR3 end, with the missing end drawn from the germline J gene. The J gene is TRBJ2-1, the V gene TRBV7-9, with D possibly matching TRBD1 (6 bases). Germline-derived CDR1 and CDR2 are SEHNR and FQNEAQ (reference sequence). This CDR3 comprises 15 residues. V was pared by 4 bases and J by 8 bases, with 18 bases between. The sequenced part of the CDR3 DNA is TGTGCCAGCAGCTCCCAGGGACACCCGGGCCATGAG. Residues: CASSSQGHPGHE. The full CDR3 sequence reads CASSSQGHPGHEQFF.

A remark on this clone: Read data end 3 residues before the CDR3 end; the end is taken from the germline J gene. V usage is TRBV2 and J usage is TRBJ2-7, with a tentative D call TRBD2 (6 bases). Trimming left V 3 bases short and J 0 bases short, with 9 bases between. Germline values: CDR1 SNHLY, CDR2 FYNNEI. This CDR3 comprises 14 residues. The CDR3 loop reads CASSEGRGSYEQYF. CDR3 bases read: TGTGCCAGCAGTGAGGGGCGGGGCTCCTACGAG. The complete variable domain, with remaining parts taken from reference TRBV2 and TRBJ2-7, reads EPEVTQTPSHQVTQMGQEVILRCVPISNHLYFYWYRQILGQKVEFLVSFYNNEISEKSEIFDDQFSVERPDGSNFTLKIRSTKLEDSAMYFCASSEGRGSYEQYFGPGTRLTVT.

As to this clone: The read is 3 residues too short to cover the CDR3 end, so that end is filled in from the germline J gene. The chain joins TRBV6-2 or TRBV6-3 to TRBJ1-2, with a tentative D call TRBD1 (6 bases). CDR1 and CDR2 (germline): MNHEY, SVGEGT. The V end lost 6 bases, the J end lost 4 bases, and 6 bases lay between the germline ends. The CDR3 has 11 amino acids. CDR3 DNA, as far as it was read: TGTGCCAGCAGCAGGGGCTATGGC. Amino acid sequence: CASSRGYG. The whole CDR3 sequence reads CASSRGYGYTF.

A note on this clone: The read terminates 3 residues ahead of where the CDR3 ends, so the germline J gene completes it. The chain carries TRBV19 and TRBJ2-1, with D tentatively TRBD2 (6 bases). CDR3 size: 16 residues. Per the germline V gene, CDR1 is LNHDA and CDR2 is SQIVND (reference sequence). The V and J ends lost 2 bases and 6 bases respectively, with 17 bases between them. CDR3: CASSILHPTGGNEQFF. CDR3 DNA (partial): TGTGCCAGTAGTATACTACACCCCACCGGGGGCAATGAG.

About this clone: The sequenced fragment ends 3 residues before the CDR3 boundary, so the rest is inferred from the germline J gene. The chain combines TRBV2 with TRBJ2-3, with 8 positions matching TRBD2. This CDR3 contains 13 residues. V lost 7 bases to trimming and J lost 2 bases; unmatched junction nucleotides: 2. Germline V CDR1 and CDR2: SNHLY, FYNNEI. CDR3 residues: CASKLAATDTQYF. CDR3 DNA, as far as it was read: TGTGCCAGCAAACTAGCGGCCACAGATACG.

Details on this clone: From the germline J gene comes the end of the CDR3, since the read stops 3 residues before it. The gene calls are TRBV19 and TRBJ1-1, with D possibly being TRBD1 (5 bases). This CDR3 has 15 amino acids. The V end lost 6 bases, the J end lost 4 bases, and 18 bases lay between the germline ends. The germline CDR1 and CDR2 sequences are LNHDA and SQIVND (reference sequence). The covered CDR3 bases are TGTGCCAGTAGCCCTTTGGGGGGGGTGGGCACTGAA. Its translation is CASSPLGGVGTE. The CDR3 as a whole reads CASSPLGGVGTEAFF. The full variable domain, its missing parts supplied by reference TRBV19 and TRBJ1-1, is DGGITQSPKYLFRKEGQNVTLSCEQNLNHDAMYWYRQDPGQGLRLIYYSQIVNDFQKGDIAEGYSVSREKKESFPLTVTSAQKNPTAFYLCASSPLGGVGTEAFFGQGTRLTVV.

Worth noting for this clone: The CDR3 extends 3 residues past the end of the read, so its final part is completed from the germline J gene. The chain links TRBV14 to TRBJ2-3; TRBD1 might be the D (5 bases). The length of the CDR3 is 18 residues. The germline V gene has CDR1 SGHDN and CDR2 FVKESK. The V end lost 1 base, the J end lost 5 bases, and 22 bases lay between the germline ends. CDR3 DNA (partial): TGTGCCAGCAGCCAAGTAGGGCGCGTGGGTACCCAGGGAGATACG. This translates into CASSQVGRVGTQGDT. The whole CDR3 sequence is CASSQVGRVGTQGDTQYF.

The sequenced part of the CDR3 DNA is TGTGCCAGCAGCCAAGGGAGGCAGGAGAGTTCACCC. This sequence encodes CASSQGRQESSP. The complete CDR3 reads CASSQGRQESSPLHF. The chain carries TRBV4-2 and TRBJ1-6; unclear D gene. The read falls 3 residues short of the CDR3 end, and the missing part is taken from the germline J gene. The V end was cut by 1 base, the J end by 9 bases, with 13 bases between. The germline V gene has CDR1 LGHNA and CDR2 YNFKEQ. CDR3 length: 15 amino acids.

This CDR3 reads CAWTPLLRQGRDGYTF. CDR3 DNA (partial): TGTGCCTGGACACCACTATTAAGACAGGGTAGGGATGGC. The chain joins TRBV30 to TRBJ1-2; 7 nucleotides align to TRBD1. The CDR3 is cut off 3 residues early in the read; its end comes from the germline J gene. Germline V gene sequence: CDR1 GTSNPN, CDR2 SVGIG (reference sequence). CDR3 length equals 16 residues. Losses at the gene ends were 4 bases for V and 6 bases for J; bases not matched to a gene: 17.

With respect to this clone: The sequenced fragment ends 3 residues before the CDR3 boundary, so the rest is inferred from the germline J gene. V and J are TRBV29-1 and TRBJ1-1; 7 bases are a match to TRBD1. This CDR3 is built from 13 residues. Germline V CDR1 and CDR2: SQVTM, ANQGSEA. Trimming cost V 7 bases and J 1 base; bases outside gene matches: 6. CDR3 sequence: CSAQTGPNTEAFF. CDR3 DNA (partial): TGCAGCGCCCAGACAGGGCCGAACACTGAA.

Comments on this clone: The read stops 3 residues short of the end of the CDR3; the missing end is completed from the germline J gene. The V gene is TRBV20-1, the J gene TRBJ1-6; no definite D call. The V end was cut by 4 bases, the J end by 6 bases, with 13 bases between. Germline V gene sequence: CDR1 DFQATT, CDR2 SNEGSKA (reference sequence). This CDR3 comprises 14 residues. CDR3 region: CSATAALSNSPLHF. The part of the CDR3 DNA that was read is TGCAGTGCTACGGCGGCCCTTTCTAATTCACCC.

As concerns this clone: The read ends 3 residues shy of where the CDR3 ends; the end is completed using the germline J gene. The V and J genes are TRBV5-1 and TRBJ2-7; D is possibly TRBD1 (6 bases). V was shortened by 0 bases and J by 2 bases, with 6 bases between the two germline ends. The CDR3 consists of 13 residues. From germline, CDR1 is SGHRS and CDR2 YFSETQ. Partial CDR3 DNA: TGCGCCAGCAGCTTGGACAGGGCCTACGAG. This codes for CASSLDRAYE. The entire CDR3 reads CASSLDRAYEQYF. The variable domain in full, with the rest retrieved from reference TRBV5-1 and TRBJ2-7, is KAGVTQTPRYLIKTRGQQVTLSCSPISGHRSVSWYQQTPGQGLQFLFEYFSETQRNKGNFPGRFSGRQFSNSRSEMNVSTLELGDSALYLCASSLDRAYEQYFGPGTRLTVT.

Remarks on this clone: The observed sequence ends 3 residues before the CDR3 terminus, with the missing tail filled in from the germline J gene. The gene calls are TRBV30 and TRBJ1-1, with D possibly being TRBD1 (5 bases). The CDR3 consists of 13 residues. The V gene's germline CDR1 is GTSNPN and CDR2 SVGIG (reference sequence). V was trimmed by 4 bases and J by 1 base, leaving 10 bases between them. CDR3 amino acids: CAWNGGTNTEAFF. CDR3 DNA, as far as it was read: TGTGCCTGGAACGGGGGGACGAACACTGAA.

Turning to this clone: The CDR3 end lies 3 residues beyond the end of the read and is filled in from the germline J gene. This rearrangement joins TRBV12-3 or TRBV12-4 to TRBJ1-1, with 7 positions matching TRBD1. This CDR3 region has 13 residues. Losses at the gene ends were 6 bases for V and 5 bases for J; bases not matched to a gene: 6. The CDR3 reads CASSQDRETEAFF. The CDR3 bases that were read are TGTGCCAGCAGCCAAGACAGGGAGACTGAA.

As for this clone: The read halts 3 residues ahead of the CDR3 end, with the missing end drawn from the germline J gene. The gene calls are TRBV6-1 and TRBJ1-2, with 7 bases fitting TRBD1. CDR1 MNHNS and CDR2 SASEGT come from the germline V gene. Losses at the gene ends were 1 base for V and 4 bases for J; bases not matched to a gene: 3. The length of the CDR3 is 14 residues. Here the CDR3 reads CASSEEGGLYGYTF. The sequenced CDR3 bases are TGTGCCAGCAGTGAAGAAGGGGGCCTCTATGGC.

As regards this clone: The CDR3 end falls 3 residues outside the read, so it is completed with the germline J gene. V gene TRBV10-3 combines with J gene TRBJ2-3, with 11 bases lining up with TRBD2. The CDR3 consists of 13 residues. J was trimmed by 5 bases and V by 6 bases; bases with no gene match: 1. Germline CDR1 reads ENHRY; CDR2 reads SYGVKD. This CDR3 is CAIRGTSGDTQYF. The sequenced CDR3 bases are TGTGCCATCAGGGGGACTAGCGGAGATACG.

A remark on this clone: The read halts 3 residues ahead of the CDR3 end, with the missing end drawn from the germline J gene. This chain links TRBV29-1 with TRBJ2-7; 11 nucleotides agree with TRBD1. The germline gives CDR1 SQVTM, CDR2 ANQGSEA. CDR3 length: 15 amino acids. V lost 3 bases and J lost 5; bases outside the gene matches: 9. The DNA read from the CDR3 is TGCAGCGTTGAGGGGGCCGGACAGGGGGCGGACGAG. Translation gives CSVEGAGQGADE. The entire CDR3 protein is CSVEGAGQGADEQYF.

About this clone: The read ends 3 residues before the CDR3 terminus; that terminus is restored from the germline J gene. The J gene is TRBJ2-3, the V gene TRBV2; 8 nucleotides match TRBD2. The ends lost 9 bases at V and 2 bases at J; junction bases unmatched: 7. CDR3 length: 14 residues. In germline, CDR1 is SNHLY, CDR2 FYNNEI. CDR3 DNA, as far as it was read: TGTGCCAGAGAGGGAGCGGGGGTCACAGATACG. It translates to CAREGAGVTDT. The full-length CDR3 reads as CAREGAGVTDTQYF. The whole variable domain, remainder taken from reference TRBV2 and TRBJ2-3, is EPEVTQTPSHQVTQMGQEVILRCVPISNHLYFYWYRQILGQKVEFLVSFYNNEISEKSEIFDDQFSVERPDGSNFTLKIRSTKLEDSAMYFCAREGAGVTDTQYFGPGTRLTVL.

Concerning this clone: The CDR3 end lies 3 residues beyond the end of the read and is filled in from the germline J gene. V and J are TRBV20-1 and TRBJ2-7; TRBD1 might be the D (5 bases). Germline assignment: CDR1 DFQATT and CDR2 SNEGSKA (reference sequence). V was clipped by 1 base and J by 0 bases, with 10 bases between them. The CDR3 loop spans 14 amino acids. Incomplete CDR3 DNA: TGCAGTGCTAGAGGCCAAGGGGACTCCTACGAG. Translating gives CSARGQGDSYE. The complete CDR3 reads CSARGQGDSYEQYF.

A remark on this clone: With the read ending 3 residues before the CDR3 end, the germline J gene is used to fill in that end. The chain recombines TRBV7-2 with TRBJ1-2; tentative D call: TRBD1 (6 bases). The CDR3 is made up of 14 amino acids. Trimming removed 3 bases from V and 1 base from J, with 9 bases in between. Germline values: CDR1 SGHTA, CDR2 FQGNSA. CDR3 amino acids: CASSLRTVNYGYTF. The covered CDR3 bases are TGTGCCAGCAGCTTGAGGACAGTTAACTATGGC.

Details on this clone: The sequence runs out 3 residues before the end of the CDR3; the remainder is reconstructed from the germline J gene. V usage is TRBV7-2 and J usage is TRBJ1-3; a weak D match, TRBD1 (6 bases). CDR1 is SGHTA, CDR2 FQGNSA, per germline. V dropped 4 bases and J dropped 2 bases, with 6 bases sitting between them. The CDR3 is 13 residues long. The part of the CDR3 DNA that was read is TGTGCCAGCAGCTGGACAGCTGGAAACACC. It yields the protein CASSWTAGNT. The CDR3 in full is CASSWTAGNTIYF.

Comments on this clone: From the germline J gene comes the end of the CDR3, since the read stops 3 residues before it. The chain has TRBV5-1 and TRBJ2-1; 7 bases are a match to TRBD2. Germline CDR1 reads SGHRS; CDR2 reads YFSETQ. The CDR3 contains 18 residues. V trimming: 1 base; J trimming: 0 bases; junction bases outside the gene matches: 10. The DNA read from the CDR3 is TGCGCCAGCAGCTTGCGACCCCTAGCGGTAAGCTCCTACAATGAG. Its protein product is CASSLRPLAVSSYNE. The CDR3 reads in full as CASSLRPLAVSSYNEQFF.

On this clone: The read gets to within 3 residues of the CDR3 end, and the germline J gene fills in the rest. V and J are TRBV5-1 and TRBJ1-1; D may be TRBD1 (6 bases). This CDR3 has 15 residues. Trimming cost V 0 bases and J 1 base, with 10 bases left between them. Germline V gene sequence: CDR1 SGHRS, CDR2 YFSETQ. The part of the CDR3 DNA that was read is TGCGCCAGCAGCTTGGAGGGGGTAAGGAACACTGAA. Translation gives CASSLEGVRNTE. The full CDR3 protein reads CASSLEGVRNTEAFF. Full variable domain (remainder filled in from reference TRBV5-1 and TRBJ1-1): KAGVTQTPRYLIKTRGQQVTLSCSPISGHRSVSWYQQTPGQGLQFLFEYFSETQRNKGNFPGRFSGRQFSNSRSEMNVSTLELGDSALYLCASSLEGVRNTEAFFGQGTRLTVV.

On this clone: The read terminates 3 residues before the CDR3 end, so the remaining end is supplied by the germline J gene. The V call is TRBV29-1, the J call TRBJ1-1; D gene unclear. The CDR3 has 12 amino acids. Trimming took off 3 bases at V and 0 bases at J, with 5 bases between the two ends. Germline CDR1 and CDR2: SQVTM and ANQGSEA. The CDR3 is CSVDPVNTEAFF. The part of the CDR3 DNA that was read is TGCAGCGTTGACCCAGTGAACACTGAA.

As concerns this clone: The observed sequence ends 3 residues before the CDR3 terminus, with the missing tail filled in from the germline J gene. This chain joins TRBV11-2 and TRBJ2-2; no definite D call. Per germline, CDR1 SGHAT and CDR2 FQNNGV. The CDR3 length is 13 residues. V lost 0 bases and J lost 8, with 7 bases in between. The DNA read from the CDR3 is TGTGCCAGCAGCTTAGATTCGAGGGGGGAG. The encoded protein is CASSLDSRGE. The whole CDR3 protein reads CASSLDSRGELFF.

Details on this clone: The read ends 3 residues early relative to the CDR3; the germline J gene fills the gap. The chain is built from TRBV14 and TRBJ2-7, with 7 positions matching TRBD1. This CDR3 has 14 amino acids. The ends lost 4 bases at V and 1 base at J; junction bases unmatched: 4. Germline loops: CDR1 SGHDN, CDR2 FVKESK. CDR3 bases read: TGTGCCAGCAGCCGACAGGGTGGGTCCTACGAG. This sequence encodes CASSRQGGSYE. The entire CDR3 is CASSRQGGSYEQYF.

About this clone: The read falls 3 residues short of the CDR3 end, and the missing part is taken from the germline J gene. The sample contains more than one DNA sequence encoding this CDR3. V is TRBV18 and J is TRBJ2-1; TRBD2 aligns across 7 bases. J gave up 0 bases and V 6 bases, and 8 bases lay outside the gene matches. The germline gives CDR1 KGHSH, CDR2 LQKENI. The CDR3 runs to 16 residues. CDR3 region: CASSPPGGGSYNEQFF. CDR3 DNA, as far as it was read: TGTGCCAGCTCCCCCCCGGGCGGGGGCTCCTACAATGAG.

About this clone itself: The read terminates 3 residues before the CDR3 end, so the remaining end is supplied by the germline J gene. The chain employs TRBV5-1 and TRBJ2-5, with 8 bases matching TRBD1. The CDR3 runs to 15 residues. Germline CDR1 reads SGHRS; CDR2 reads YFSETQ. J was trimmed by 4 bases and V by 2 bases; bases with no gene match: 7. Partial CDR3 DNA: TGCGCCAGCAGCTTTGGACAGGGTGGGGCAGAGACC. It encodes CASSFGQGGAET. The CDR3, in full, reads CASSFGQGGAETQYF.

About this clone: The DNA ends 3 residues before the CDR3 does, and the rest of the CDR3 is filled in from the germline J gene. The chain couples TRBV30 to TRBJ2-3; the D gene is possibly TRBD2 (6 bases). CDR1 and CDR2 (germline): GTSNPN, SVGIG (reference sequence). CDR3 length: 13 residues. Trimming stripped 3 bases from V and 3 bases from J, with 10 bases between. The CDR3 loop reads CAWSAGTTDTQYF. The sequenced part of the CDR3 DNA is TGTGCCTGGAGCGCGGGGACGACAGATACG.

As concerns this clone: The read comes to an end 3 residues before the CDR3 does, leaving the germline J gene to fill in the end. This chain links TRBV7-8 with TRBJ1-5; 8 bases map to TRBD1. The CDR3 consists of 16 residues. Germline values: CDR1 SGHVS, CDR2 FQNEAQ. V was clipped by 8 bases and J by 2 bases; unmatched bases: 11. This CDR3 reads CASAIRGRGGNQPQHF. CDR3 DNA, as far as it was read: TGTGCCAGCGCAATCAGGGGGCGCGGGGGCAATCAGCCC.